This entry lists 28 T cell receptor beta chains sequenced from one sample in a study of response to subunit inactivated influenza vaccine (dated by TCRdb to between 2018 and 2020). Libraries were prepared through RT-PCR. TCRdb records Illumina HiSeq 2500 as the sequencer. The public reads were reprocessed in TCRdb via fastp at Q25 and MiXCR, keeping in-frame beta chains. Rows with one shared CDR3 protein collapse into an entry with the most common genes and DNA. The sample table holds around 600,000 distinct CDR3 sequences, of which roughly 10% were seen once. The biggest ten clones account for roughly 9.6% of the sample. This sample was also put to use in a study of T cells expressing NK-cell markers. That second report states: TCR beta cDNA libraries were made by 5'RACE template switching that added a universal primer site and unique molecular identifiers.

The specimen comprised PBMCs from blood, sampled on the day of vaccination. These receptors originate from a man aged 45 to 65 who received an inactivated influenza vaccine. Donor details come from another sample of the same person, matched by shared clones.

This clonotype has at least ten counts. V gene TRBV7-6 combines with J gene TRBJ2-3; D call uncertain. This CDR3 contains 15 residues. V lost 2 bases, J lost 2 bases, and 11 bases lay in between. Germline-derived CDR1 and CDR2 are SGHVS and FNYEAQ. The CDR3 DNA reads as TGTGCCAGCAGCTTATTGGCCAGGCCCACAGATACGCAGTATTTT. Protein sequence: CASSLLARPTDTQYF.

This clonotype was seen at least ten times. This chain uses TRBV11-2 with TRBJ2-3, with D tentatively TRBD2 (5 bases). This CDR3 is built from 15 residues. Germline V gives CDR1 SGHAT, CDR2 FQNNGV. Trimming shortened V by 1 base and J by 4 bases, and 12 bases separated the two germline ends. CDR3 nucleotide sequence: TGTGCCAGCAGCTTAGCTCCGCGGGCCGCAGATACGCAGTATTTT. Translation: CASSLAPRAADTQYF.

The sample holds a few counts of this clonotype. The rearrangement uses TRBV7-2 and TRBJ2-1; maybe TRBD1 (5 bases). V was pared by 1 base and J by 5 bases, with 15 bases between. This CDR3 comprises 16 residues. Germline CDR1 and CDR2: SGHTA and FQGNSA. The CDR3 DNA follows: TGTGCCAGCAGCTTAGGGGGCGTGGGCCCCAACAATGAGCAGTTCTTC. Protein product: CASSLGGVGPNNEQFF. The full variable domain, its missing parts supplied by reference TRBV7-2 and TRBJ2-1, is GAGVSQSPSNKVTEKGKDVELRCDPISGHTALYWYRQSLGQGLEFLIYFQGNSAPDKSGLPSDRFSAERTGGSVSTLTIQRTQQEDSAVYLCASSLGGVGPNNEQFFGPGTRLTVL.

The CDR3 loop is CSVEEDRTDTQYF. The CDR3 DNA reads TGCAGCGTTGAAGAGGACAGGACAGATACGCAGTATTTT. J is TRBJ2-3 and V is TRBV29-1; TRBD1 matches at 7 bases. This CDR3 has 13 residues. Trimming removed 0 bases from V and 3 bases from J; junction bases left unmatched: 0. Germline loops: CDR1 SQVTM, CDR2 ANQGSEA.

This clonotype turned up a few times. The V call is TRBV12-3 or TRBV12-4, the J call TRBJ2-2; no clear D gene. V was pared by 3 bases and J by 9 bases, with 5 bases between. This CDR3 spans 11 amino acids. The CDR3 nucleotides read TGTGCCAGCAGTTTCGGTCGGGAGCTGTTTTTT. Translating gives CASSFGRELFF.

This clonotype appeared a few times. The chain carries TRBV5-1 and TRBJ2-7; D ambiguous. The CDR3 loop spans 12 amino acids. Trimming removed 6 bases at V and 6 bases at J, with 13 bases between. The germline gives CDR1 SGHRS, CDR2 YFSETQ. The CDR3 region has the DNA TGCGCCAGCAAGGGCAGGATGGGCGAGCAGTACTTC. Its translation is CASKGRMGEQYF.

This rearrangement joins TRBV10-3 to TRBJ2-1; 9 bases line up with TRBD2. Germline trimming cut 10 bases from V and 2 bases from J; bases unmatched to any gene: 18. The CDR3 runs 18 residues. Per the germline V gene, CDR1 is ENHRY and CDR2 is SYGVKD. In nucleotides, the CDR3 is TGTGCCACCAAGACTAGCGGACTTATAAATAATCCCTACAATGAGCAGTTCTTC. Residues: CATKTSGLINNPYNEQFF.

There are many counts of this clonotype. The chain links TRBV5-1 to TRBJ2-1; TRBD2 aligns across 11 bases. Unmatched junction bases numbered 3, after V lost 3 bases and J lost 7 bases. This CDR3 region has 14 residues. Germline-derived CDR1 and CDR2 are SGHRS and YFSETQ. The CDR3 DNA sequence: TGCGCCAGCAGCTCGGGGACTAGCGGAAATGAGCAGTTCTTC. Translation gives CASSSGTSGNEQFF.

The chain combines TRBV5-1 with TRBJ2-4, with a possible D match to TRBD2 (5 bases). The CDR3 sequence is 13 residues long. Trimming shortened V by 2 bases and J by 8 bases, and 11 bases separated the two germline ends. CDR1 is SGHRS, CDR2 YFSETQ, per germline. CDR3 loop: CASSFEGADIQYF. The CDR3 nucleotides read TGCGCCAGCAGCTTTGAGGGCGCGGACATTCAGTACTTC.

The chain carries TRBV29-1 and TRBJ2-1, with TRBD2 matching over 13 bases. The length of the CDR3 is 14 residues. V was clipped by 3 bases and J by 7 bases; unmatched bases: 3. Germline V gives CDR1 SQVTM, CDR2 ANQGSEA. This CDR3 is CSVDRGLAGNEQFF. For the CDR3, the DNA is TGCAGCGTTGACCGGGGACTAGCGGGAAATGAGCAGTTCTTC.

The rearrangement uses TRBV19 and TRBJ2-2; D unclear. This CDR3 region has 13 residues. The V gene's germline CDR1 is LNHDA and CDR2 SQIVND (reference sequence). V lost 6 bases and J lost 5, with 10 bases in between. The CDR3 sequence is CASSTRRTGELFF. The DNA of the CDR3 is TGTGCCAGTAGCACCAGACGGACCGGGGAGCTGTTTTTT.

This chain uses TRBV6-2 or TRBV6-3 with TRBJ1-4; no clear D. Trimming shortened V by 6 bases and J by 2 bases, and 13 bases separated the two germline ends. Germline V CDR1 and CDR2: MNHEY, SVGEGT. The length of the CDR3 is 15 residues. The CDR3 region has the DNA TGTGCCAGCAGATTCAACCCAGCGACTAATGAAAAACTGTTTTTT. It is translated as CASRFNPATNEKLFF.

The rearrangement uses TRBV28 and TRBJ2-7, with D tentatively TRBD1 (6 bases). This CDR3 contains 14 residues. V was cut by 6 bases and J by 3 bases, with 15 bases left in between. Germline CDR1 reads MDHEN; CDR2 reads SYDVKM. The chain's CDR3 is CASSQQGPLYEQYF. CDR3 DNA: TGTGCCAGCAGCCAACAGGGACCTCTCTACGAGCAGTACTTC.

This clonotype was detected only a few times. The chain employs TRBV10-2 and TRBJ1-5, with TRBD1 as a possible D gene (5 bases). The germline V gene has CDR1 WSHSY and CDR2 SAAADI. CDR3 length equals 14 residues. The V gene lost 2 bases and the J gene lost 1 base, with 6 bases spanning the gap. The CDR3 region is CASSERQSNQPQHF. CDR3 bases: TGCGCCAGCAGTGAGAGACAGAGCAATCAGCCCCAGCATTTT.

This clonotype was observed a few times. The chain uses TRBV5-1 and TRBJ1-1; D perhaps matches TRBD1 (6 bases). The V end lost 4 bases, the J end lost 0 bases, and 16 bases lay between the germline ends. CDR3 length: 16 amino acids. The germline gives CDR1 SGHRS, CDR2 YFSETQ. The CDR3 reads CASSPSGHLMNTEAFF. In nucleotides, the CDR3 is TGCGCCAGCAGCCCCTCGGGACACCTCATGAACACTGAAGCTTTCTTT.

The rearrangement uses TRBV28 and TRBJ1-4; D uncertain. The CDR3 covers 14 residues. Germline assignment: CDR1 MDHEN and CDR2 SYDVKM. V was cut by 3 bases and J by 5 bases, with 10 bases left in between. CDR3 amino acids: CASSFWTNNEKLFF. In DNA, the CDR3 is TGTGCCAGCAGTTTCTGGACGAACAATGAAAAACTGTTTTTT.

A remark on this clonotype: Its ends do not fully match the called genes, so a read error is possible. This chain connects TRBV28 to TRBJ1-5, with 7 positions matching TRBD1. Germline CDR1 MDHEN, CDR2 SYDVKM. CDR3 length: 14 amino acids. The CDR3, as DNA: TGTTCCAGCAGTTTACTAGGGGGCGATCAGCCCCAGCATTTT. Translation gives CSSSLLGGDQPQHF.

This clonotype came up a few times. This sequence joins TRBV11-2 and TRBJ2-7; D perhaps matches TRBD2 (5 bases). The germline CDR1 and CDR2 sequences are SGHAT and FQNNGV. This CDR3 contains 16 residues. V dropped 3 bases and J dropped 1 base, with 16 bases sitting between them. The DNA for the CDR3 is TGTGCCAGCAGCTTCCCCCGCGGAGGAAAGTCCTACGAGCAGTACTTC. This codes for CASSFPRGGKSYEQYF.

This clonotype was seen a handful of times. This chain connects TRBV12-3 or TRBV12-4 to TRBJ2-3, with 7 bases identical to TRBD2. V lost 1 base and J lost 0; bases outside the gene matches: 4. CDR3 length: 16 residues. CDR3 sequence: CASSLGAGPSTDTQYF. The CDR3 DNA follows: TGTGCCAGCAGTTTAGGAGCGGGGCCAAGCACAGATACGCAGTATTTT.

The J gene is TRBJ2-3, the V gene TRBV20-1, with 9 nucleotides matching TRBD2. Looked up from germline, CDR1 is DFQATT and CDR2 is SNEGSKA (reference sequence). V was clipped by 6 bases and J by 4 bases; unmatched bases: 8. This CDR3 region has 14 residues. As DNA, the CDR3 is TGCAGTGCCCCGGCCGTAGCGGGAGCAGATACGCAGTATTTT. This gives the protein CSAPAVAGADTQYF.

This clonotype was recorded a few times. The CDR3 DNA sequence: TGTGCCAGCAGCCCTGACCAGGGGAATTCACCCCTCCACTTT. It encodes CASSPDQGNSPLHF. This sequence joins TRBV3-1 and TRBJ1-6; perhaps TRBD1 as D (6 bases). In germline, CDR1 is LGHDT, CDR2 YNNKEL (reference sequence). V lost 4 bases and J 7 bases, leaving 11 bases between the germline ends. The CDR3 spans 14 residues.

This clonotype has only a few counts. CDR3 amino acids: CASSLRPTKMGNNEQFF. The CDR3 nucleotides are TGTGCCAGCAGCTTACGACCAACTAAGATGGGTAACAATGAGCAGTTCTTC. The chain is built from TRBV11-3 and TRBJ2-1; D unresolved. The CDR3 length is 17 residues. V was clipped by 2 bases and J by 5 bases, with 19 bases between them. Germline loops: CDR1 SGHNT, CDR2 YENEEA.

This sequence joins TRBV20-1 and TRBJ2-5; unclear D gene. The CDR3 spans 14 residues. The germline CDR1 and CDR2 sequences are DFQATT and SNEGSKA (reference sequence). V was pared by 6 bases and J by 1 base, with 15 bases between. The CDR3 bases are TGCAGTGCCCCCAAAGGGCCAGTCCAAGAGACCCAGTACTTC. Protein sequence: CSAPKGPVQETQYF.

This clonotype was seen a few times. This sequence joins TRBV28 and TRBJ2-1; TRBD1 or TRBD2 may be the D gene (5 bases each). The CDR3 is 13 residues long. CDR1 is MDHEN and CDR2 is SYDVKM in the germline V gene. The V end was cut by 6 bases, the J end by 4 bases, with 10 bases between. The CDR3 DNA reads TGTGCCAGCAGGGGGACCCTATACAATGAGCAGTTCTTC. Translating gives CASRGTLYNEQFF.

This clonotype appeared many times. As DNA, the CDR3 is TGTGCCAGCAGCTTAGGGCCGGCTACCGAAGCTTTCTTT. Translating it yields CASSLGPATEAFF. The rearrangement joins TRBV7-9 to TRBJ1-1; D gene ambiguous. There are 13 residues in the CDR3. V dropped 1 base and J dropped 8 bases, with 11 bases sitting between them. Germline CDR1 and CDR2: SEHNR and FQNEAQ (reference sequence).

The table lists this clonotype with a few counts. The chain joins TRBV12-3 or TRBV12-4 to TRBJ2-1; 8 nucleotides align to TRBD2. This CDR3 comprises 16 residues. With V trimmed by 1 base and J by 9 bases, 11 bases remained unmatched. The CDR3 nucleotides are TGTGCCAGCAGTTTAGGGCGGCTAGCGGGCCTCGCTGAGCAGTTCTTC. It yields the protein CASSLGRLAGLAEQFF.

This clonotype was counted many times. This rearrangement joins TRBV12-3 or TRBV12-4 to TRBJ1-4; the D is unclear. Deletions cut 5 bases from V and 2 bases from J, with 3 bases between. The CDR3 is 12 amino acids. The CDR3 nucleotides are TGTGCCAGCAGTCGTACTAATGAAAAACTGTTTTTT. Its protein product is CASSRTNEKLFF.

This clonotype was counted a few times. The rearrangement joins TRBV7-6 to TRBJ1-2; the D is unclear. The germline gives CDR1 SGHVS, CDR2 FNYEAQ. The CDR3 length is 14 residues. V lost 1 base to trimming and J lost 5 bases, with 11 bases between them. DNA for the CDR3: TGTGCCAGCAGCTTAGGGGAGAGGGAGTATGGCTACACCTTC. This gives the protein CASSLGEREYGYTF.